The 10 T cell receptor beta chains listed next were all sequenced from one sample in a study of blood T cell repertoires in COVID-19. Clones were read by immunoSEQ multiplex PCR, and TCRdb kept only the in-frame ones, dropping some. The table records about 230,000 clones, approximately 87% of them present only once. Sequenced material: peripheral blood. The receptors were gathered from a woman in her sixties or seventies with active or convalescent COVID-19.

This clone appeared a few times. The genes are TRBV5-4 and TRBJ1-2; 7 bases match TRBD1. CDR1 SGHNT and CDR2 YYREEE come from the germline V gene (reference sequence). V shed 3 bases and J 1 base; nucleotides not matched to a gene: 6. CDR3 length equals 15 residues. CDR3 nucleotide sequence: TGTGCCAGCAGCTCCGGGACAGCTTATAACTATGGCTACACCTTC. It specifies CASSSGTAYNYGYTF.

The rearrangement joins TRBV2 to TRBJ1-6; weak D call: TRBD1 (5 bases). Trimming cost V 4 bases and J 5 bases, with 12 bases left between them. Germline CDR1 is SNHLY and CDR2 is FYNNEI. This CDR3 is built from 15 residues. CDR3 DNA: TGTGCCAGCAGTGGGACAAGGCCCCATAATTCACCCCTCCACTTT. Protein product: CASSGTRPHNSPLHF.

The chain joins TRBV2 to TRBJ1-2, with 7 bases lining up with TRBD1. Germline CDR1 reads SNHLY; CDR2 reads FYNNEI. The V gene end was trimmed by 6 bases and the J gene end by 6 bases; junction bases not matched to a gene: 7. The CDR3 length is 13 residues. CDR3 sequence: CASRNTGVHGYTF. The CDR3 DNA sequence: TGTGCCAGCAGAAATACAGGGGTACATGGCTACACCTTC.

The V gene is TRBV10-1, the J gene TRBJ2-1; TRBD2 matches at 10 bases. Germline CDR1 reads WNHNN; CDR2 reads SYGVQD (reference sequence). The CDR3 is 15 residues long. With V trimmed by 4 bases and J by 6 bases, 6 bases remained unmatched. CDR3 DNA sequence: TGCGCCAGCAGTGCTAGCGGGAGTAGGGGCAATGAGCAGTTCTTC. Encoded protein: CASSASGSRGNEQFF.

In DNA form, the CDR3 reads TGCGCCAGCAGAAGCAGGGGGCGCGGGACTGAAGCTTTCTTT. It encodes CASRSRGRGTEAFF. This sequence joins TRBV5-1 and TRBJ1-1, with TRBD1 matching 8 bases. The J segment lost 5 bases and the V segment lost 5 bases, leaving 8 bases of the junction unmatched. The CDR3 is 14 residues long. Germline V CDR1 and CDR2: SGHRS, YFSETQ.

V usage is TRBV10-2 and J usage is TRBJ1-1; D is undetermined. Germline V gene lookup returns CDR1 WSHSY and CDR2 SAAADI. V was trimmed by 4 bases and J by 4 bases, leaving 7 bases between them. CDR3 length: 12 residues. CDR3 residues: CASSGERTEAFF. The CDR3 nucleotides read TGCGCCAGCAGTGGGGAGCGCACTGAAGCTTTCTTT.

V and J are TRBV19 and TRBJ1-1; 8 bases are shared with TRBD1. The junction had 7 bases not matched to a gene; V was cut back by 7 bases and J by 6 bases. Germline CDR1 LNHDA, CDR2 SQIVND (reference sequence). The length of the CDR3 is 13 residues. This CDR3 is CASKATGEAEAFF. The CDR3 nucleotides are TGTGCCAGTAAGGCGACAGGGGAGGCTGAAGCTTTCTTT.

V is TRBV3-1 (or the pseudogene TRBV3-2) and J is TRBJ2-2; TRBD2 matches 7 bases. Trimming cost V 9 bases and J 6 bases; bases outside gene matches: 4. Per the germline V gene, CDR1 is LGHDT and CDR2 is YNNKEL (reference sequence). There are 12 residues in the CDR3. The CDR3 DNA follows: TGTGCCAGTAAGGCGGGGGCCGGGGAGCTGTTTTTT. Translation: CASKAGAGELFF.

This clone appeared a few times. CDR3 coding DNA: TGTGCCATCAGTGACCAGGGAAACACCGGGGAGCTGTTTTTT. This sequence encodes CAISDQGNTGELFF. The V call is TRBV10-3, the J call TRBJ2-2; a weak D match, TRBD1 (5 bases). The CDR3 consists of 14 residues. V was cut by 3 bases and J by 2 bases, with 7 bases left in between. In germline, CDR1 is ENHRY, CDR2 SYGVKD.

V gene TRBV23-1 combines with J gene TRBJ1-1; weak D call: TRBD1 (6 bases). TRBV23-1 is an open reading frame, and its role is uncertain. V was trimmed by 0 bases and J by 5 bases, leaving 10 bases between them. The CDR3 runs to 14 residues. CDR3 DNA sequence: TGCGCCAGCAGTCAATCTGAGGGGACAACTGAAGCTTTCTTT. This gives the protein CASSQSEGTTEAFF.